What follows are 17 T cell receptor beta chains derived from one specimen sequenced in a study of Ad26.COV2.S vaccination and SARS-CoV-2 variants. Sequencing was performed with immunoSEQ multiplex PCR; in TCRdb, only in-frame clones are kept and a portion is missing. The data contain roughly 300,000 clones, 80% to 90% of them seen just once; the ten biggest clones take up about 10%. Treatment indicated: around 19 received Ad26.COV2.S at low or high dose, single or two shots; 5 received placebo; per-sample allocation not given. Specimen acquisition occurred on day 63 following the initial vaccine or placebo injection. Specimen: peripheral blood, collected in a trial of Ad26.COV2.S vaccine versus placebo. The receptors derive from a person aged 18-65 years who received the Ad26.COV2.S COVID-19 vaccine or a placebo.

The chain joins TRBV4-1 to TRBJ2-7; the D is unclear. The germline V gene encodes CDR1 MGHRA and CDR2 YSYEKL. V gave up 0 bases and J gave up 2 bases, with 11 bases separating them. The CDR3 covers 15 residues. The CDR3 reads CASSQDLARPYEQYF. CDR3 DNA: TGCGCCAGCAGCCAAGATTTAGCACGGCCCTACGAGCAGTACTTC.

This sequence joins TRBV10-1 and TRBJ2-3; no reliable D call. With 0 bases removed from V and 0 bases from J, the gap between germline ends came to 25 bases. Germline V gene lookup returns CDR1 WNHNN and CDR2 SYGVQD (reference sequence). The CDR3 spans 21 residues. CDR3 region: CASSESRLAAEGTPSTDTQYF. The DNA of the CDR3 is TGCGCCAGCAGTGAGTCGAGGTTGGCGGCCGAAGGTACCCCTAGCACAGATACGCAGTATTTT.

The chain carries TRBV23-1 and TRBJ2-3; a weak D match, TRBD2 (6 bases). TRBV23-1 is known as an ORF, though its function is uncertain. The CDR3 runs to 15 residues. The V and J ends lost 0 bases and 6 bases respectively, with 13 bases between them. The CDR3 coding sequence is TGCGCCAGCAGTCAATCCCTAGGTGGGGGGGATACGCAGTATTTT. Protein sequence: CASSQSLGGGDTQYF.

This clone was picked up a small number of times. The chain carries TRBV6-5 and TRBJ2-7; a possible D gene is TRBD1 (5 bases). V was cut by 2 bases and J by 5 bases, with 16 bases left in between. CDR3 length equals 15 residues. Germline V lookup: CDR1 MNHEY, CDR2 SVGAGI. CDR3 sequence: CASSYDSYRRNEQYF. The CDR3 DNA reads TGTGCCAGCAGTTACGACAGTTACCGGAGAAACGAGCAGTACTTC.

The chain couples TRBV30 to TRBJ1-2, with D hard to call. The CDR3 length is 12 residues. Germline loops: CDR1 GTSNPN, CDR2 SVGIG (reference sequence). V was trimmed by 6 bases and J by 7 bases, leaving 15 bases between them. The CDR3 DNA is TGTGCCTGCCCGACCTCCTATCTTGGCTACACCTTC. Protein: CACPTSYLGYTF.

V usage is TRBV6-5 and J usage is TRBJ2-1, with 9 bases matching TRBD1. CDR3 length: 15 residues. J was trimmed by 3 bases and V by 6 bases; bases with no gene match: 6. Germline lookup yields CDR1 MNHEY and CDR2 SVGAGI. CDR3 loop: CASSSGTGNYNEQFF. The CDR3 bases are TGTGCCAGCAGCTCCGGGACAGGGAACTACAATGAGCAGTTCTTC.

This chain links TRBV6-5 with TRBJ2-7; D unclear. Germline CDR1 and CDR2: MNHEY and SVGAGI. The CDR3 sequence is 12 residues long. The V end lost 8 bases, the J end lost 5 bases, and 13 bases lay between the germline ends. Written as DNA, the CDR3 is TGTGCCAGCGGGCAGAATACGCACGAGCAGTACTTC. Translation: CASGQNTHEQYF.

V usage is TRBV5-1 and J usage is TRBJ1-6, with a weak D call TRBD1 (5 bases). The V gene's germline CDR1 is SGHRS and CDR2 YFSETQ. This CDR3 region has 13 residues. Trimming removed 5 bases at V and 7 bases at J, with 10 bases between. The CDR3 loop reads CASRGGENSPLHF. The CDR3 DNA reads TGCGCCAGCAGGGGGGGTGAGAATTCACCCCTCCACTTT.

The rearrangement links TRBV2 to TRBJ2-7; possible D gene TRBD1, 5 bases. V was cut by 7 bases and J by 7 bases, with 14 bases left in between. Germline-derived CDR1 and CDR2 are SNHLY and FYNNEI. The CDR3 length is 12 residues. CDR3: CASKKSGNEQYF. CDR3 DNA sequence: TGTGCCAGCAAAAAATCAGGGAATGAGCAGTACTTC. The variable domain in full, completed from reference TRBV2 and TRBJ2-7, reads EPEVTQTPSHQVTQMGQEVILRCVPISNHLYFYWYRQILGQKVEFLVSFYNNEISEKSEIFDDQFSVERPDGSNFTLKIRSTKLEDSAMYFCASKKSGNEQYFGPGTRLTVT.

This rearrangement joins TRBV5-8 to TRBJ2-3; D is ambiguous. Trimming shortened V by 0 bases and J by 2 bases, and 13 bases separated the two germline ends. Germline CDR1 SGHTS, CDR2 YDEGEE. This CDR3 is 16 amino acids long. The CDR3 DNA is TGTGCCAGCAGCTTGGGCAGTAGTACCTCCACAGATACGCAGTATTTT. Its translation is CASSLGSSTSTDTQYF.

The chain combines TRBV7-6 with TRBJ2-3, with D unresolved. The germline gives CDR1 SGHVS, CDR2 FNYEAQ. The length of the CDR3 is 17 residues. V lost 2 bases to trimming and J lost 0 bases, with 15 bases between them. The CDR3 region has the DNA TGTGCCAGCAGCTTAAGTAGTTTGGAGAAGAGCACAGATACGCAGTATTTT. This sequence encodes CASSLSSLEKSTDTQYF.

CDR3 amino acids: CASSYSNRGKLFF. CDR3 DNA sequence: TGTGCCAGCAGTTACTCGAACAGAGGTAAACTGTTTTTT. V gene TRBV6-5 combines with J gene TRBJ1-4, with no clear D. In germline, CDR1 is MNHEY, CDR2 SVGAGI. Between the trimmed V and J ends, which lost 0 bases and 11 bases, there was a span of 10 bases. This CDR3 spans 13 amino acids.

The rearrangement uses TRBV5-4 and TRBJ2-7; D is uncertain. The V gene's germline CDR1 is SGHNT and CDR2 YYREEE (reference sequence). The CDR3 length is 13 residues. Trimming removed 2 bases from V and 5 bases from J, with 11 bases in between. This CDR3 reads CASSFWLDHEQYF. The CDR3 region has the DNA TGTGCCAGCAGCTTCTGGCTGGACCACGAGCAGTACTTC.

This sequence joins TRBV12-3 or TRBV12-4 and TRBJ2-7, with D maybe TRBD1 (6 bases). The CDR3 is 13 residues long. Trimming pared 5 bases from V and 0 bases from J, leaving 8 bases between. The CDR3 DNA sequence: TGTGCCAGCAGTATCAGGGGCTCCTACGAGCAGTACTTC. It encodes CASSIRGSYEQYF.

The gene calls are TRBV19 and TRBJ1-2; a possible D gene is TRBD1 (5 bases). Germline values: CDR1 LNHDA, CDR2 SQIVND (reference sequence). Trimming removed 2 bases at V and 6 bases at J, with 7 bases between. This CDR3 comprises 12 residues. The CDR3 DNA reads as TGTGCCAGTAGTATAACGGGGGATGGCTACACCTTC. It yields the protein CASSITGDGYTF.

The chain combines TRBV24-1 with TRBJ1-2, with 8 bases lining up with TRBD1. The CDR3 loop spans 16 amino acids. The germline V gene encodes CDR1 KGHDR and CDR2 SFDVKD. Trimming at V came to 3 bases and at J to 0 bases, leaving 5 bases not matched to a gene. The CDR3 DNA follows: TGTGCCACCAGTGATCCCGGACAGGGTTCTAACTATGGCTACACCTTC. The encoded protein is CATSDPGQGSNYGYTF.

V is TRBV28 and J is TRBJ1-2; D is perhaps TRBD1 (6 bases). V lost 5 bases and J 5 bases, leaving 21 bases between the germline ends. CDR3 length: 16 residues. Per germline, CDR1 MDHEN and CDR2 SYDVKM. The CDR3 coding sequence is TGTGCCAGCAGTAATTCGCTGGGCAGGGGCTCATATGGCTACACCTTC. Translation: CASSNSLGRGSYGYTF.